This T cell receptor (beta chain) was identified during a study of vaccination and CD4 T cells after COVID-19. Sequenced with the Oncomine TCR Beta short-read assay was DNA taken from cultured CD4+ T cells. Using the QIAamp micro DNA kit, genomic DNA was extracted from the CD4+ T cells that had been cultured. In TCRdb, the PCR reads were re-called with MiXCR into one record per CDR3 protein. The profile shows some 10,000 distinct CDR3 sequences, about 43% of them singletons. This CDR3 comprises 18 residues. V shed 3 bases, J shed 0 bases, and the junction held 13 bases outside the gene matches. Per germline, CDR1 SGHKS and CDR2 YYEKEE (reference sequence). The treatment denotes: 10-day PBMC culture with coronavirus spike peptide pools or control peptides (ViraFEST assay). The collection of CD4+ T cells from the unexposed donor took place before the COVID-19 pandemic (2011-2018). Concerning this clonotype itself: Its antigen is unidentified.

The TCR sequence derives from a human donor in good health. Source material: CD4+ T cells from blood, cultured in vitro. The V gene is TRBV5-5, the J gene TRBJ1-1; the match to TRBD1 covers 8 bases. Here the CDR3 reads CASSSHHPGQVVNTEAFF. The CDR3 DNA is TGTGCCAGCAGCTCACACCACCCGGGACAGGTTGTGAACACTGAAGCTTTCTTT.